The clone carrying this TCR beta chain was seen more than once but under ten times. Its specificity is unknown. TCRdb's copy holds only in-frame clones and misses some; the assay was immunoSEQ multiplex PCR. The repertoire includes over 25,000 clones, approximately 77% of them detected once, and approximately 1.1% sits in the top ten. This entry belongs to a study of T cells in narcolepsy. In the study overall: Healthy controls were enrolled alongside patients with narcolepsy type 1 or type 2.

CDR1 and CDR2 from the germline V gene are MNHEY and SMNVEV (reference sequence). The CDR3 runs to 15 residues. The germline V and J ends were trimmed by 6 bases and 0 bases, with 11 bases remaining between them. Study-level results: Comparing one patient's CSF and blood CD4+ clonotypes highlighted HCRT- and TRIB2-specific autoreactive clonotypes. Blood of same and different patients, but not healthy controls, reportedly held recurring autoreactive clonotypes. Autoreactive clone sequences were missing from some blood memory CD4+ repertoires.

The receptor was derived from a human donor in good health. Sequenced: memory (CD45RA-) CD4+ T cells from blood. The rearrangement uses TRBV27 and TRBJ1-4, with a tentative D call TRBD1 (5 bases). The CDR3 DNA follows: TGTGCCAGCAGACTACAGGCCGCAACTAATGAAAAACTGTTTTTT. Its protein is CASRLQAATNEKLFF.